These 14 T cell receptor beta chains were sequenced from one sample in a study of blood T cell repertoires in COVID-19 (dated by TCRdb to 2018 to 2021). Library method: the immunoSEQ multiplex PCR assay. TCRdb's version of the immuneACCESS table is confined to in-frame rearrangements and falls short of the full clone set. An unresolved V gene accounts for under half of the shortfall where checked; the remainder is of unknown origin. The sample contains about 130,000 clones, about four fifths of them found a single time. The ten largest clonotypes hold over 15% of the sample. Material for sequencing was peripheral blood. Receptors originate from a woman between 45 and 65 years old with acute or convalescent COVID-19.

The genes are TRBV18 and TRBJ2-1, with a tentative D call TRBD2 (5 bases). The CDR3 contains 15 residues. V lost 2 bases and J lost 6, with 14 bases in between. Germline V lookup: CDR1 KGHSH, CDR2 LQKENI. The CDR3, as DNA: TGTGCCAGCTCACCATTTTCTGGACGGGGCAATGAGCAGTTCTTC. It translates to CASSPFSGRGNEQFF. Full variable domain (missing parts from reference TRBV18 and TRBJ2-1): NAGVMQNPRHLVRRRGQEARLRCSPMKGHSHVYWYRQLPEEGLKFMVYLQKENIIDESGMPKERFSAEFPKEGPSILRIQQVVRGDSAAYFCASSPFSGRGNEQFFGPGTRLTVL.

The chain has TRBV10-3 and TRBJ2-2; 7 bases fit TRBD2. The CDR3 loop spans 13 amino acids. Per the germline V gene, CDR1 is ENHRY and CDR2 is SYGVKD. Trimming removed 8 bases from V and 5 bases from J; junction bases left unmatched: 5. The CDR3 spells CAIEGSGTGELFF. The CDR3 nucleotides are TGTGCCATCGAGGGTAGCGGGACCGGGGAGCTGTTTTTT.

The CDR3 nucleotides read TGTGCCAGCAGCTTCGGGGGCTCTGGGGCCAACGTCCTGACTTTC. Protein product: CASSFGGSGANVLTF. V and J are TRBV7-9 and TRBJ2-6; a weak D match, TRBD2 (6 bases). Trimming removed 3 bases from V and 0 bases from J, with 6 bases in between. Germline lookup yields CDR1 SEHNR and CDR2 FQNEAQ (reference sequence). The CDR3 sequence is 15 residues long.

This chain uses TRBV11-2 with TRBJ2-5, with D possibly TRBD1 on 6 matching bases. There are 15 residues in the CDR3. The V and J ends lost 0 bases and 5 bases respectively, with 13 bases between them. Germline V gene lookup returns CDR1 SGHAT and CDR2 FQNNGV. The CDR3 region has the DNA TGTGCCAGCAGCTTAGAGCCGCGGCAGGGGGAGACCCAGTACTTC. Residues: CASSLEPRQGETQYF.

V gene TRBV3-1 (or the pseudogene TRBV3-2) combines with J gene TRBJ2-7; TRBD1 aligns across 8 bases. J lost 4 bases, V lost 1 base, and 6 bases had no gene match. The germline V gene encodes CDR1 LGHDT and CDR2 YNNKEL (reference sequence). The CDR3 is made up of 15 amino acids. CDR3 sequence (DNA): TGTGCCAGCAGCCAAGCTTCACAGGGGGGATACGAGCAGTACTTC. Residues: CASSQASQGGYEQYF.

In this sample, this clone turned up a few times. The J gene is TRBJ2-2, the V gene TRBV4-1; D is possibly TRBD2 (5 bases). V was shortened by 0 bases and J by 7 bases, with 15 bases between the two germline ends. Germline V gene lookup returns CDR1 MGHRA and CDR2 YSYEKL. The CDR3 has 16 residues. The CDR3 loop reads CASSQESGFGSGELFF. In DNA, the CDR3 is TGCGCCAGCAGCCAAGAATCGGGGTTTGGGAGCGGGGAGCTGTTTTTT.

This chain joins TRBV2 and TRBJ1-2; 9 nucleotides match TRBD1. Germline loops: CDR1 SNHLY, CDR2 FYNNEI. CDR3 length: 15 residues. J lost 4 bases, V lost 5 bases, and 8 bases had no gene match. The CDR3 loop is CASSRLTTGGYGYTF. CDR3 DNA sequence: TGTGCCAGCAGTCGATTAACGACAGGGGGCTATGGCTACACCTTC.

This clone has only a few counts. The chain employs TRBV2 and TRBJ1-1; D call uncertain. Per germline, CDR1 SNHLY and CDR2 FYNNEI. The CDR3 is 14 residues long. V dropped 7 bases and J dropped 5 bases, with 17 bases sitting between them. CDR3 in amino acids: CASTQGGRVTEAFF. The CDR3 bases are TGTGCCAGCACCCAAGGAGGACGGGTGACTGAAGCTTTCTTT.

The chain couples TRBV4-1 to TRBJ2-7; no definite D call. Looked up from germline, CDR1 is MGHRA and CDR2 is YSYEKL. Trimming cost V 1 base and J 1 base, with 14 bases left between them. There are 16 residues in the CDR3. As DNA, the CDR3 is TGCGCCAGCAGCCAAGGGTTAACTTTAATATCCTACGAGCAGTACTTC. Its translation: CASSQGLTLISYEQYF.

This clone was detected a few times. Distinct nucleotide sequences in the sample also encode this CDR3. The chain combines TRBV5-1 with TRBJ1-1; tentatively, D is TRBD1 (5 bases). V lost 1 base, J lost 1 base, and 11 bases lay in between. Germline CDR1 reads SGHRS; CDR2 reads YFSETQ. There are 15 residues in the CDR3. The CDR3 spells CASSLRGRENTEAFF. CDR3 nucleotide sequence: TGCGCCAGCAGCTTGAGGGGCAGGGAGAACACTGAAGCTTTCTTT.

The chain recombines TRBV27 with TRBJ2-7; weak D call: TRBD1 (6 bases). V was clipped by 6 bases and J by 0 bases, with 18 bases between them. CDR3 length equals 16 residues. Germline CDR1 and CDR2: MNHEY and SMNVEV (reference sequence). The DNA of the CDR3 is TGTGCCAGCAGCTTGGGGGCGGGTTATACCTCCTACGAGCAGTACTTC. It codes for CASSLGAGYTSYEQYF.

This chain links TRBV6-5 with TRBJ2-1, with 7 nucleotides matching TRBD1. The germline V gene encodes CDR1 MNHEY and CDR2 SVGAGI. Trimming took 7 bases from V and 4 from J; bases not matched to a gene: 7. The CDR3 spans 14 residues. The CDR3 protein is CASKVEQGYNEQFF. Here the CDR3 DNA reads TGTGCCAGCAAGGTGGAACAGGGGTACAATGAGCAGTTCTTC.

The J gene is TRBJ1-5, the V gene TRBV6-6; the match to TRBD1 covers 9 bases. The germline CDR1 and CDR2 sequences are MNHNY and SVGAGI (reference sequence). The CDR3 has 17 residues. Germline trimming cut 5 bases from V and 0 bases from J; bases unmatched to any gene: 8. CDR3 in amino acids: CASSLRPGQGSNQPQHF. In nucleotides, the CDR3 is TGTGCCAGCAGTCTACGACCGGGACAGGGTAGCAATCAGCCCCAGCATTTT.

The gene calls are TRBV18 and TRBJ2-2, with D possibly matching TRBD1 (5 bases). The CDR3 covers 13 residues. Trimming left V 3 bases short and J 6 bases short, with 8 bases between. CDR1 is KGHSH and CDR2 is LQKENI in the germline V gene. This CDR3 is CASSPMGPGELFF. Here the CDR3 DNA reads TGTGCCAGCTCACCCATGGGGCCCGGGGAGCTGTTTTTT. Full variable domain (rest looked up from reference TRBV18 and TRBJ2-2): NAGVMQNPRHLVRRRGQEARLRCSPMKGHSHVYWYRQLPEEGLKFMVYLQKENIIDESGMPKERFSAEFPKEGPSILRIQQVVRGDSAAYFCASSPMGPGELFFGEGSRLTVL.